This T cell receptor (beta chain) was found in a study of low-dose radiotherapy and immunotherapy resistance in tumors. This sample's time point: before trial treatment. Priming of first-strand cDNA relied on TRAV- and TRBV-specific primers (covering alpha and beta chains). PCR amplification of the TCRs was performed with Phusion for 20 PCR cycles, and it relied on a constant-region primer together with a V-primer adapter. Using its own MiXCR run on the reads, TCRdb lists one record per CDR3 protein. The table lists tens of thousands of distinct CDR3 sequences, under 10% of them singletons. At least ten counts were recorded for this clonotype. V shed 4 bases and J 3 bases; nucleotides not matched to a gene: 3. The CDR3 extends over 13 amino acids. Germline V lookup: CDR1 LGHDT, CDR2 YNNKEL (reference sequence).

The chain carries TRBV3-1 and TRBJ2-7, with TRBD1 matching over 7 bases. The receptor was isolated from a male donor with prostate cancer. The starting material was PBMCs, obtained before treatment. The CDR3 reads CASSRPGGYEQYF. Written as DNA, the CDR3 is TGTGCCAGCAGCCGGCCAGGGGGCTACGAGCAGTACTTC.